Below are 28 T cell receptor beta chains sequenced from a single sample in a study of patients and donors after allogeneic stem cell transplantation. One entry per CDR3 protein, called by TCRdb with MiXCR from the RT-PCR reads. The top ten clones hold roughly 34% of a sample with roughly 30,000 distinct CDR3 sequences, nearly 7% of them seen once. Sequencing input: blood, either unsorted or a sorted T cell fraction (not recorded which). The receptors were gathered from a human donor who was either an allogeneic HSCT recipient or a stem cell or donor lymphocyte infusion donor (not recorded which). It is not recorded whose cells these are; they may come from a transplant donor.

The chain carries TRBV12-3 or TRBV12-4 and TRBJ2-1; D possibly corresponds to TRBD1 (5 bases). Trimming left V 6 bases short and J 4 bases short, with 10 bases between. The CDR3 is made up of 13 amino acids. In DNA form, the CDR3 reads TGTGCCAGCAGCAAGGACACTTACAATGAGCAGTTCTTC. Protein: CASSKDTYNEQFF.

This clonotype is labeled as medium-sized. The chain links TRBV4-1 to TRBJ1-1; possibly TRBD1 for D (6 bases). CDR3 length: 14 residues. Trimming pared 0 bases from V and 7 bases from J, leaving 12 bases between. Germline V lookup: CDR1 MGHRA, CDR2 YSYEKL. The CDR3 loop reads CASSQDPRGFEAFF. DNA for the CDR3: TGCGCCAGCAGCCAAGATCCAAGGGGGTTTGAAGCTTTCTTT.

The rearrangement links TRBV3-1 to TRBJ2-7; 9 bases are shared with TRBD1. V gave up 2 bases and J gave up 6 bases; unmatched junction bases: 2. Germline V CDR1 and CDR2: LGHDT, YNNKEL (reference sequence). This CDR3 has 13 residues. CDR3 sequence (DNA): TGTGCCAGCAGCCAATTACAGGGGGCCGAGCAGTACTTC. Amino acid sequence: CASSQLQGAEQYF.

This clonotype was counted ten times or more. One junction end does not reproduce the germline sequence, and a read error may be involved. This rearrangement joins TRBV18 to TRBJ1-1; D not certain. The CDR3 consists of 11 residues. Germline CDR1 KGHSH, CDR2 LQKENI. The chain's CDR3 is CATSRNTEAFF. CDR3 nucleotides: TGTGCCACCTCACGGAACACTGAAGCTTTCTTT.

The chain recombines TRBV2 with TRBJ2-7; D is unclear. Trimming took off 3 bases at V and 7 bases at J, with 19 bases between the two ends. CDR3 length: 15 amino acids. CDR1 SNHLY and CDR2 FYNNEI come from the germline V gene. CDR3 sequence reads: CASSDRLGLIGEQYF. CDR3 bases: TGTGCCAGCAGTGACAGGCTAGGTCTTATTGGTGAGCAGTACTTC.

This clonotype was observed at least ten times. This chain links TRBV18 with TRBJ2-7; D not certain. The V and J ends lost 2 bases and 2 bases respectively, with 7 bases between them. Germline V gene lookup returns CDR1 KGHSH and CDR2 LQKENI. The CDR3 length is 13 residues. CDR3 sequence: CASSPTGTYEQYF. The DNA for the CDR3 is TGTGCCAGCTCACCAACGGGTACCTACGAGCAGTACTTC.

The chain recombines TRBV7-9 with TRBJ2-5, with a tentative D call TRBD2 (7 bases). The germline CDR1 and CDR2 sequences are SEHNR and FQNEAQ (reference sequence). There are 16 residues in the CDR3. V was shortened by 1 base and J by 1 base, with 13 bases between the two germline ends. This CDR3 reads CASSLGVGGGQETQYF. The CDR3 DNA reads TGTGCCAGCAGCTTAGGCGTAGGGGGGGGCCAAGAGACCCAGTACTTC.

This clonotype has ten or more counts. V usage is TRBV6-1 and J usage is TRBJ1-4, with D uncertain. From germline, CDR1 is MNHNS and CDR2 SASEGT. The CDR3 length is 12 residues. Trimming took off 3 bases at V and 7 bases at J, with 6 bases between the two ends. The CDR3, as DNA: TGTGCCAGCAGTGACGTAGGTGAAAAACTGTTTTTT. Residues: CASSDVGEKLFF.

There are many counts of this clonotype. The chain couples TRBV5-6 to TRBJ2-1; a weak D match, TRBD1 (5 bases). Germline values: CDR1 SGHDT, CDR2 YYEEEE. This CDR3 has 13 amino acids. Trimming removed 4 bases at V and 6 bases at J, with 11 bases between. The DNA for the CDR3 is TGTGCCAGCAGCCCAGGGTTCCCCAATGAGCAGTTCTTC. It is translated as CASSPGFPNEQFF.

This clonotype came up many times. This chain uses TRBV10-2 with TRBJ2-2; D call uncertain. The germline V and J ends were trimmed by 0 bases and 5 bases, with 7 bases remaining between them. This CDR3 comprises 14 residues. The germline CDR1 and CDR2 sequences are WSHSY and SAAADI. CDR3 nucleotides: TGCGCCAGCAGTGAGTCTGCCCGGACCGGGGAGCTGTTTTTT. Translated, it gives CASSESARTGELFF.

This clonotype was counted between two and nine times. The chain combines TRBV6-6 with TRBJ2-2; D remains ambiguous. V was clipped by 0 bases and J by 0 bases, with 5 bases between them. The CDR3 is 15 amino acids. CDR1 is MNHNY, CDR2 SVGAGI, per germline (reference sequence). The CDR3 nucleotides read TGTGCCAGCAGTTACTCGCTACCGAACACCGGGGAGCTGTTTTTT. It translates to CASSYSLPNTGELFF.

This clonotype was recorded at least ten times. The CDR3 reads CASSEITGTRNQPQHF. DNA of the CDR3: TGTGCCAGCAGCGAGATAACAGGGACTAGGAATCAGCCCCAGCATTTT. The V and J genes are TRBV27 and TRBJ1-5; a weak D match, TRBD1 (6 bases). Deletions cut 6 bases from V and 4 bases from J, with 19 bases between. The CDR3 contains 16 residues. Germline CDR1 MNHEY, CDR2 SMNVEV (reference sequence).

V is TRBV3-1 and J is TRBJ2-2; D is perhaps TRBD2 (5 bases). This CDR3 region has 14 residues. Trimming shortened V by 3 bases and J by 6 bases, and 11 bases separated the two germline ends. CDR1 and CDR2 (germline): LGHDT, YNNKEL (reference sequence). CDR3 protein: CASSHNFGAGELFF. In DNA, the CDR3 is TGTGCCAGCAGCCACAACTTCGGGGCCGGGGAGCTGTTTTTT.

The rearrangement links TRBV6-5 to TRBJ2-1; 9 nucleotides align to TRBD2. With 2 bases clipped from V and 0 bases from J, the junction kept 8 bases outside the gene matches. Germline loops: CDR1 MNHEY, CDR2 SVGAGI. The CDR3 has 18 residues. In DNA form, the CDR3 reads TGTGCCAGCAGTTACCTCTCTGCTAGCGGGACCTCCTACAATGAGCAGTTCTTC. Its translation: CASSYLSASGTSYNEQFF.

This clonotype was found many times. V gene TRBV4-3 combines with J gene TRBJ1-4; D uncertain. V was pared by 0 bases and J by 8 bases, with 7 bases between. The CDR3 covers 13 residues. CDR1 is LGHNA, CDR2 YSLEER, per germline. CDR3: CASSQDPWEKLFF. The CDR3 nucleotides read TGCGCCAGCAGCCAAGATCCTTGGGAAAAACTGTTTTTT.

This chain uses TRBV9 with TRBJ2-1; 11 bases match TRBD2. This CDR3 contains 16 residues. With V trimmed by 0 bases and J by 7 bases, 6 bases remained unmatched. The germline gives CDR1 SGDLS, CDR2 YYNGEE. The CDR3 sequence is CASSVGLAGTENEQFF. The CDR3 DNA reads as TGTGCCAGCAGCGTAGGACTAGCGGGAACAGAGAATGAGCAGTTCTTC.

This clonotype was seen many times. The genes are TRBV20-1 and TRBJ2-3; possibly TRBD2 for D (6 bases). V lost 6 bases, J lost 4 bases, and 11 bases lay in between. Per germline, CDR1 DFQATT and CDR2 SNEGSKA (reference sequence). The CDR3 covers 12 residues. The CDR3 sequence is CSARLGPDTQYF. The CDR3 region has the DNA TGCAGTGCCAGACTAGGCCCAGATACGCAGTATTTT.

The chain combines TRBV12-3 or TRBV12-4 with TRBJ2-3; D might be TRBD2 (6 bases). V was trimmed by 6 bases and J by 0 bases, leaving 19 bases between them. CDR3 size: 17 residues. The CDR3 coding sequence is TGTGCCAGCAGCCGTAATGTGGGGGGAACTAGCACAGATACGCAGTATTTT. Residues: CASSRNVGGTSTDTQYF.

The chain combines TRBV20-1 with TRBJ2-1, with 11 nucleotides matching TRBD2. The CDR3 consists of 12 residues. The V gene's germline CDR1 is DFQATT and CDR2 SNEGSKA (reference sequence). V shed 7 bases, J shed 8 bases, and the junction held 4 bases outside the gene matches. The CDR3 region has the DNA TGCAGTGTTAGCGGGAGGGTCTATGAGCAGTTCTTC. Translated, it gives CSVSGRVYEQFF.

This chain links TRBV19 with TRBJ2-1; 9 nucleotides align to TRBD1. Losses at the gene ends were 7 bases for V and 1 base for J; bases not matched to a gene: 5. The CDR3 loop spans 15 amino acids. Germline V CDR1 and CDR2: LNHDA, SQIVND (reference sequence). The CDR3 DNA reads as TGTGCCAGTACCCTCGGACAGGGGTCCTACAATGAGCAGTTCTTC. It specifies CASTLGQGSYNEQFF.

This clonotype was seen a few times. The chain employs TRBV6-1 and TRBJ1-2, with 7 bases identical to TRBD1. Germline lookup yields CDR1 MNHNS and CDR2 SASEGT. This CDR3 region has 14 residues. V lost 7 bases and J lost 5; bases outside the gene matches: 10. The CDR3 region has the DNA TGTGCCAGCACGACGAACCAGGGGGGTTATGGCTACACCTTC. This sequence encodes CASTTNQGGYGYTF.

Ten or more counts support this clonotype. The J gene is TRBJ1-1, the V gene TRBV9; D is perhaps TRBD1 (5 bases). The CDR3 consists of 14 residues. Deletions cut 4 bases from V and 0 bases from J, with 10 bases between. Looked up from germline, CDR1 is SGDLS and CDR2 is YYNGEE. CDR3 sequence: CASSRGPMNTEAFF. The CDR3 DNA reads TGTGCCAGCAGCAGGGGCCCGATGAACACTGAAGCTTTCTTT. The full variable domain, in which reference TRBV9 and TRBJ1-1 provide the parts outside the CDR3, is DSGVTQTPKHLITATGQRVTLRCSPRSGDLSVYWYQQSLDQGLQFLIQYYNGEERAKGNILERFSAQQFPDLHSELNLSSLELGDSALYFCASSRGPMNTEAFFGQGTRLTVV.

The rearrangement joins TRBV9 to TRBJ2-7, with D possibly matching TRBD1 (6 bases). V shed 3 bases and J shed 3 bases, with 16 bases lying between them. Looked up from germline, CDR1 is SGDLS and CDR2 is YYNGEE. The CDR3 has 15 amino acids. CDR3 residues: CASSAQTGFRYEQYF. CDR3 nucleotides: TGTGCCAGCAGCGCGCAAACAGGGTTTCGCTACGAGCAGTACTTC.

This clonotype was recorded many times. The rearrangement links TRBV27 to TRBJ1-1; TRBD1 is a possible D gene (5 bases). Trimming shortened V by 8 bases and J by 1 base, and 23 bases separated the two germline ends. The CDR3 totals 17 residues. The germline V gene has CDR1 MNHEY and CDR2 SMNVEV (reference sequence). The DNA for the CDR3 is TGTGCCAGCCTCCCTGGAGGCATTGGGGGGTGGAACACTGAAGCTTTCTTT. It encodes CASLPGGIGGWNTEAFF.

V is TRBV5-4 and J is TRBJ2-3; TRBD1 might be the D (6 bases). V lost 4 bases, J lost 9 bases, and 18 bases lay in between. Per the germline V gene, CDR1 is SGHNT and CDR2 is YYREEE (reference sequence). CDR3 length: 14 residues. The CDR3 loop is CASSPDSIPGTQYF. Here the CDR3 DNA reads TGTGCCAGCAGCCCGGACAGTATCCCTGGGACGCAGTATTTT.

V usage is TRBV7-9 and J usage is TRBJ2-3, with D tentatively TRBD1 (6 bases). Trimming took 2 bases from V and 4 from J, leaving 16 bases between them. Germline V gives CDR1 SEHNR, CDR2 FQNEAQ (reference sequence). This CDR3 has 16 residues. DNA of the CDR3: TGTGCCAGCAGCTTACTCAGCAGGGGCTGGGCAGATACGCAGTATTTT. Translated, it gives CASSLLSRGWADTQYF. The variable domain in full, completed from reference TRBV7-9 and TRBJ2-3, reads DTGVSQNPRHKITKRGQNVTFRCDPISEHNRLYWYRQTLGQGPEFLTYFQNEAQLEKSRLLSDRFSAERPKGSFSTLEIQRTEQGDSAMYLCASSLLSRGWADTQYFGPGTRLTVL.

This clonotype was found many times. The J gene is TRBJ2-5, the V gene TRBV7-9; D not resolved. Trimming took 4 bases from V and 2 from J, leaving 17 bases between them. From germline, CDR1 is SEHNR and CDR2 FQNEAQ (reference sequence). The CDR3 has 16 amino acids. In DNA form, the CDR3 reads TGTGCCAGCAGCTCCCGAATCGGATTGGCTCAAGAGACCCAGTACTTC. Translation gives CASSSRIGLAQETQYF.

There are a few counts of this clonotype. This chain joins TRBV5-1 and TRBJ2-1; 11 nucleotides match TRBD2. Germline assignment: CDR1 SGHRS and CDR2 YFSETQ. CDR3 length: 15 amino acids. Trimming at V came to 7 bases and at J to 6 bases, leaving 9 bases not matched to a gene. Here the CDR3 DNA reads TGCGCCAGCGGATCCATAGCGGGAGGGTTCAATGAGCAGTTCTTC. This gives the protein CASGSIAGGFNEQFF.